This T cell receptor beta chain was profiled in a study of OX40 agonist ivuxolimab in advanced cancers. Profiled with immunoSEQ multiplex PCR; TCRdb holds only in-frame clones, not every one. Among some 52,000 clones listed, roughly nine tenths were seen once. On this clone: What it binds is not known.

Systemic immunosuppression or a history of autoimmune disease excluded patients. Trimming at V came to 1 base and at J to 2 bases, leaving 11 bases not matched to a gene. The CDR3 spans 17 residues. Germline V lookup: CDR1 SGDLS, CDR2 YYNGEE. Study outcomes and limitations: More expanded clones were seen, on average, in CD8+ T cells than in CD4+. CD4+ and CD8+ blood T cells expanded clonally by week 6 at 0.1 to 3.0 mg/kg.

The TCR was taken from an adult with an advanced solid tumor such as melanoma, head and neck, liver or kidney cancer. Sample: CD4+ or CD8+ T cells sorted from blood, taken in a trial of the OX40 agonist ivuxolimab. This chain links TRBV9 with TRBJ1-2, with 7 bases fitting TRBD1. The CDR3 spells CASSVPTAQGENYGYTF. The DNA of the CDR3 is TGTGCCAGCAGCGTACCTACCGCCCAGGGGGAGAACTATGGCTACACCTTC. Combining the CDR3 with reference TRBV9 and TRBJ1-2 gives the whole variable domain DSGVTQTPKHLITATGQRVTLRCSPRSGDLSVYWYQQSLDQGLQFLIQYYNGEERAKGNILERFSAQQFPDLHSELNLSSLELGDSALYFCASSVPTAQGENYGYTFGSGTRLTVV.